A single T cell receptor (beta chain) is shown here with its context. Antigen: not known. V was trimmed by 1 base and J by 3 bases, leaving 16 bases between them. This CDR3 comprises 17 residues. Germline CDR1 reads SGHTS; CDR2 reads YDEGEE. This entry is derived from a study of cytomegalovirus exposure and HLA in healthy donors. A multiplex PCR was run with 60 Vbeta primers and 13 Jbeta primers. Only in-frame clones appear in the TCRdb table, and some are missing; sequencing was by immunoSEQ multiplex PCR. This table holds approximately 150,000 clones, nearly 80% found once. General study results and limits: Donor immune exposure was known only as CMV serostatus. An observed cluster of highly shared sequence variants was recorded as a likely sequencing artifact. When a later analysis was performed, an Asian-associated ancestry cluster reportedly had fewer N-insertions than the 666-donor mean.

J is TRBJ2-2 and V is TRBV5-8, with D possibly TRBD1 on 6 matching bases. This clonotype originated in a male donor in good health and CMV-seronegative. The sample comprised PBMCs. CDR3 in DNA: TGTGCCAGCAGCTTGTTCCCCCGGGACACATACACCGGGGAGCTGTTTTTT. Residues: CASSLFPRDTYTGELFF.